The present TCR beta chain was sequenced within a study of blood T cell repertoires in COVID-19. Study as a whole: Sites in the United States, Italy and Spain provided acute and convalescent COVID-19 samples. T cells, B-cell-depleted T cells, or PBMCs supplied cDNA or gDNA.

The table came from immunoSEQ multiplex PCR; TCRdb's copy has only in-frame clones and leaves some out. The data contain about 180,000 clones, roughly 75% of them singletons. The germline V gene has CDR1 MGHDK and CDR2 SYGVNS. The CDR3 consists of 15 residues. V lost 4 bases, J lost 0 bases, and 9 bases lay in between. The chain is built from TRBV25-1 and TRBJ1-4; a possible D gene is TRBD1 (5 bases). Source material: peripheral blood. The TCR comes from a man in his sixties or seventies with active or convalescent COVID-19. This chain's CDR3 is CASSGQGATNEKLFF. The CDR3 DNA is TGTGCCAGCAGTGGGCAGGGCGCAACTAATGAAAAACTGTTTTTT.